This T cell receptor (beta chain) was obtained from a study of T cell responses to AZD1222 COVID-19 vaccine listed by TCRdb under 2021. Regarding the research as a whole: Because spike-specific TCR depth and breadth did not differ between the two schedules, AZD1222 recipients who got a second dose at roughly 4 weeks were pooled with those who got a second dose at roughly 12 weeks. A total of 233 trial participants underwent TCR sequencing, of whom around 200 received two doses of AZD1222 and 26 received two doses of the MenACWY control vaccine. Enrollment into the trials was organized by age into subgroups of 18-55, 56-69 and 70-plus years, and those subgroups contained roughly 150, 30 and 60 TCR-sequenced participants, respectively.

Findings and caveats that apply to the study as a whole: Conclusions about previously exposed vaccinees are limited because only 6 or 7 AZD1222 recipients were SARS-CoV-2 seropositive at baseline. Vaccine-associated CD4 TCRs spanned the whole spike protein, with dominant responses in regions 160-218 and 743-854. A significant rise in spike-specific TCR breadth and depth was observed after two AZD1222 doses relative to day 0 and relative to MenACWY recipients. Most participants were white British and females outnumbered males, and the authors suggested that clonal diversity may have been underestimated. The 56-69-year group was small, and its depth increase did not reach significance, likely because of low power. No day 14 peak-response samples were available, so repertoires were characterized only after the peak T cell response. Epitopes outside the regions mutated in the B.1.351 and B.1.1.7 variants were reportedly recognized by nearly half of the unique spike-specific TCRs.

The time point label corresponds to: baseline before first vaccination. The vaccinee samples were drawn from two UK trials, COV001 and COV002, one of which was a single-blind randomized controlled phase 2/3 trial testing AZD1222 (ChAdOx1 nCoV-19) in healthy adults. For TCRbeta chain sequencing, PBMC samples were collected from trial participants at day 0 and at day 28 after the second dose. Note on this clone: It has no known antigen specificity. No base qualities exist here, and no much larger clone lies one base off it.

The CDR3 regions of human TCRbeta chains were analyzed by immunosequencing. Per the authors' processing: Repertoire TCRs were matched against a reference library of SARS-CoV-2-specific TCRs generated with the MIRA antigen-specificity platform. Breadth meant the fraction of unique TCRs that were SARS-CoV-2-associated, whereas depth meant the fraction of total T cells that were SARS-CoV-2-associated. Each spike-specific TCR was assigned to its reactive spike region and to a CD4 or CD8 class using the MIRA data. Log10-transformed breadth and depth values were compared by one-way ANOVA with Sidak's multiple comparisons tests. Held by TCRdb, this immuneACCESS table contains in-frame sequences only and omits some clones. Under half of the omission traces to an unresolved V gene where checked; the cause of the rest is unknown. The D gene and trimming were derived from the DNA, and the V and J assignments and clone size from that table. The sample has some 140,000 clones on record, 70% to 90% of them singletons. The ten biggest clones cover 5% to 6.5% of the sample.

V sheds 3 bases and J sheds 6 bases, leaving 15 bases between their ends. Its CDR3 holds 14 amino acids, cysteine through phenylalanine. This entry keeps only the CDR3 DNA: 42 bases, framed from base 1. Looking up the germline V gene yields CDR1 SGDLS and CDR2 YYNGEE. The rearrangement combines TRBV9 with TRBJ1-2, with no confidently assigned D gene. This TCR came from an adult in good health. This sample comprised peripheral blood, obtained on day 0 of AZD1222 vaccination. The bases are TGTGCCAGCAGCGCGTCTGGGGTTCCCAATGGCTACACCTTC. Translation gives CASSASGVPNGYTF. Here the CDR3 is joined to the reference TRBV9 and TRBJ1-2 genes, and the full variable domain is: DSGVTQTPKHLITATGQRVTLRCSPRSGDLSVYWYQQSLDQGLQFLIQYYNGEERAKGNILERFSAQQFPDLHSELNLSSLELGDSALYFCASSASGVPNGYTFGSGTRLTVV.